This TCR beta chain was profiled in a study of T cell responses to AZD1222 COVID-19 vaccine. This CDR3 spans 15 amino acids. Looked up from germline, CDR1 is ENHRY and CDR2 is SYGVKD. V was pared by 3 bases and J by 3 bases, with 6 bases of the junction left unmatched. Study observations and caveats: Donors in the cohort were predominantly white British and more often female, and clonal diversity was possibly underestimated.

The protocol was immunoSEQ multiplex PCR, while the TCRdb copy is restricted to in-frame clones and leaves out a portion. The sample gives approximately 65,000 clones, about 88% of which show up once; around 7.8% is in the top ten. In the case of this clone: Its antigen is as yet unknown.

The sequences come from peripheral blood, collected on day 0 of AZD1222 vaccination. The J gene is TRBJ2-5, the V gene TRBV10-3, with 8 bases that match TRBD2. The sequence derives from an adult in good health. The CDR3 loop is CAISDAAGGEETQYF. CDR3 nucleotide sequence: TGTGCCATCAGTGACGCCGCGGGAGGCGAAGAGACCCAGTACTTC.